The entry below gives a single T cell receptor beta chain sequence along with its context. This sample was included in a study of blood T cell repertoires in COVID-19. Study in general: Acute and convalescent COVID-19 specimens originated in the United States, Italy and Spain.

A Seattle source enrolled patients during active infection and followed them longitudinally. The CDR3 consists of 16 residues. With 2 bases removed from V and 5 bases from J, the gap between germline ends came to 18 bases. CDR1 SNHLY and CDR2 FYNNEI come from the germline V gene. Clones were sequenced by immunoSEQ multiplex PCR, and TCRdb holds only the in-frame ones, with some missing. This repertoire shows some 370,000 clones, around 87% found once; its top ten account for 10%. The specimen was peripheral blood. The clonotype comes from a woman between 25 and 40 years old with COVID-19, enrolled during active disease. This sequence joins TRBV2 and TRBJ2-5, with D perhaps matching TRBD2 (6 bases). The CDR3 reads CASSERRQGGSETQYF. CDR3 DNA: TGTGCCAGCAGTGAAAGGCGGCAGGGAGGAAGCGAGACCCAGTACTTC.